This record covers a single T cell receptor beta chain. What it recognizes is unknown. This sample was taken from a study of shared clonotypes between healthy human individuals. About the study: A donor's plate count was three for CD4 naive and three for CD4 memory; CD8 naive had two and CD8 memory one.

Healthy HIV-negative adults without recent acute infections or vaccinations served as donors. The study's findings and limits: The study drew on few donors, limiting represented genetic and exposure-history diversity.

The CDR3 loop spans 14 amino acids. Germline values: CDR1 SNHLY, CDR2 FYNNEI. V gave up 7 bases and J gave up 9 bases; unmatched junction bases: 6. Several immunoSEQ plates held equal portions of the genomic DNA taken from each subset. Sequenced by immunoSEQ multiplex PCR; TCRdb stores in-frame clones only, minus some. Of more than 2 million clones in the sample, 90% to 96% are singletons; the top ten hold 0.13%. The TCR sequence derives from a man aged 18 to 30 in good health. The sequencing sample was made of naive CD4+ T cells sorted from blood. Subset described: CD45RA+ positively selected. The V gene is TRBV2, the J gene TRBJ1-6; TRBD1 matches at 10 bases. In nucleotides, the CDR3 is TGTGCCAGCATGGTGGGGACAGGGGTTTCACCCCTCCACTTT. Amino acids: CASMVGTGVSPLHF.